Listed below are T cell receptor beta chains from one sample, sequenced in a study of blood T cell repertoires in COVID-19. Sequencing used immunoSEQ multiplex PCR; TCRdb keeps in-frame clones, though not all of them. The sample lists approximately 150,000 clones, around 87% occurring once. Sequences were obtained from peripheral blood. These receptors all stem from a man aged 50 to 60 who had recovered from COVID-19. Each CDR3 is given with its conserved first and last residue. A D gene is named only where the DNA matches it firmly. Some rows have no size entry. The others give once, few or many, or a class for an expanded clone.

TRBJ1-5	.	TRBV15	15	.	TGTGCCACCAGCAGAGATCTCGACGGGAGACAGCCCCAGCATTTT	CATSRDLDGRQPQHF
TRBJ2-1	TRBD1	TRBV11-2	15	.	TGTGCCAGCAGCTTCCGGGACAGGGTGTACAATGAGCAGTTCTTC	CASSFRDRVYNEQFF
TRBJ2-2	TRBD2	TRBV20-1	15	once	TGCAGTGCTAGTCGGACTAGCATTAACACCGGGGAGCTGTTTTTT	CSASRTSINTGELFF
TRBJ2-7	.	TRBV2	13	.	TGTGCCAGCAGTGTTAGGGGAGGTTACGAGCAGTACTTC	CASSVRGGYEQYF
TRBJ2-1	TRBD1	TRBV28	15	few	TGTGCCAGCAGCCTAGGGACAGGGGGCGGTACAGAGCAGTTCTTC	CASSLGTGGGTEQFF
TRBJ1-1	TRBD1	TRBV3-1/TRBV3-2	13	.	TGTGCCAGCAGCCAACGCAGGGGGACGCAAACTTTCTTT	CASSQRRGTQTFF
TRBJ1-5	TRBD1	TRBV2	14	.	TGTGCCAGCAGAAGACAGGGAAGCAATCAGCCCCAGCATTTT	CASRRQGSNQPQHF
TRBJ1-2	.	TRBV6-6	13	few	TGTGCCAGCACCCCAGGGGCTAACTATGGCTACACCTTC	CASTPGANYGYTF
TRBJ1-4	.	TRBV12-5	18	few	TGTGCTAGTGGTTTGGTCTTAGGGAGTCGGTCAGCTAATGAAAAACTGTTTTTT	CASGLVLGSRSANEKLFF
TRBJ2-3	.	TRBV2	14	.	TGTGCCAGCAGTCGACAGGCGAGGACAGATACGCAGTATTTT	CASSRQARTDTQYF
TRBJ1-3	.	TRBV6-6	15	few	TGTGCCAGCAGTCTCATGGGAGACTCTGGAAACACCATATATTTT	CASSLMGDSGNTIYF
TRBJ1-2	TRBD1	TRBV12-3/TRBV12-4	13	once	TGTGCCAGCAGTCCGACAGGGGGCGATGGCTACACCTTC	CASSPTGGDGYTF
TRBJ2-6	.	TRBV13	15	once	TGTGCCAGCAGCCCCCGGACTGATGGGGCCAACGTCCTGACTTTC	CASSPRTDGANVLTF
TRBJ2-2	.	TRBV19	13	.	TGTGCCAGTAGTGGGCAGGGAACCGGGGAGCTGTTTTTT	CASSGQGTGELFF
TRBJ2-1	TRBD2	TRBV4-1	19	.	TGCGCCAGCAGCCCAACAATAGGACTAGCGGGCAGGGGTGAGAATGAGCAGTTCTTC	CASSPTIGLAGRGENEQFF
TRBJ1-4	TRBD1	TRBV7-6	15	.	TGTGCCAGCAGCTTAGGGTGGACAGGGCGCGAAAAACTGTTTTTT	CASSLGWTGREKLFF
TRBJ2-1	TRBD2	TRBV19	16	.	TGTGCCAGTAGTCGACCGGGACTACCCCTCTACAATGAGCAGTTCTTC	CASSRPGLPLYNEQFF
TRBJ2-7	TRBD1	TRBV3-1/TRBV3-2	11	.	TGTGCCAGCAGCCAAGGAGGGACAGCCCTTTTC	CASSQGGTALF
TRBJ1-1	TRBD1	TRBV5-1	15	.	TGCGCCAGCAGCACCCTCGGGACAGGGGACACTGAAGCTTTCTTT	CASSTLGTGDTEAFF
TRBJ2-7	.	TRBV18	17	.	TGTGCCAGCTCACCCCGGACAGCGACCCCGAGAATTTACGAGCAGTACTTC	CASSPRTATPRIYEQYF
TRBJ1-2	.	TRBV29-1	14	.	TGCAGCGTTCCCGGGACTCAACATAACTATGGCTACACCTTC	CSVPGTQHNYGYTF
TRBJ1-1	.	TRBV3-1/TRBV3-2	12	.	TGTGCCAGCAGCCACGGACATAGTGAAGCTTTCTTT	CASSHGHSEAFF
TRBJ2-6	TRBD1	TRBV19	17	.	TGTGCCAGTAGCAGAGACAGGGTTACGTTGGGGGCCAACGTCCTGACTTTC	CASSRDRVTLGANVLTF
TRBJ1-6	.	TRBV18	17	.	TGTGCCAGCTCCTGGCAACCCTCGGGGGGCGCGGATTCACCCCTCCACTTT	CASSWQPSGGADSPLHF
TRBJ2-5	.	TRBV5-6	16	.	TGTGCCAGCAGCTTTTATAGCACCTCAATGCAAGAGACCCAGTACTTC	CASSFYSTSMQETQYF
TRBJ1-2	.	TRBV6-2/TRBV6-3	14	.	TGTGCCAGCAGTTACCCGACAGGCATCTATGGCTACACCTTC	CASSYPTGIYGYTF
TRBJ1-5	.	TRBV2	12	once	TGTGCCAGCAGTCAGGACAATCAGCCCCAGCATTTT	CASSQDNQPQHF
TRBJ2-1	.	TRBV10-1	14	.	TGCGCCGGTTTATACGATACCCGAGCCAATGAGCAGTTCTTC	CAGLYDTRANEQFF
TRBJ1-2	.	TRBV6-5	14	once	TGTGCCAGCAGTTACTACCCGACAGACTATGGCTACACCTTC	CASSYYPTDYGYTF
TRBJ1-4	.	TRBV5-6	16	.	TGTGCCAGCAGCTCCCAAATATGGGGGCAAGGGGAAAAACTGTTTTTT	CASSSQIWGQGEKLFF
TRBJ1-1	TRBD1	TRBV5-1	14	.	TGCGCCAGCAGCGATGGGACAGGATGGACTGAAGCTTTCTTT	CASSDGTGWTEAFF
TRBJ1-2	TRBD1	TRBV19	12	.	TGTGCCAGTAGCCGACAGGGGTATGGCTACACCTTC	CASSRQGYGYTF
TRBJ2-2	.	TRBV7-2	12	few	TGTGCCAGCAGCCCAGACACCGGGGAGCTGTTTTTT	CASSPDTGELFF
TRBJ1-5	.	TRBV6-1	16	.	TGTGCCAGCAGTGGTGGGGCGCAGATATACAATCAGCCCCAGCATTTT	CASSGGAQIYNQPQHF
TRBJ2-7	.	TRBV5-1	15	.	TGCGCCAGCAGCTTGGGGACAACCCTCACCTACGAGCAGTACTTC	CASSLGTTLTYEQYF
TRBJ2-5	.	TRBV5-3	14	.	TGTGCCAGAAGCTTATACAGGGACCAAGAGACCCAGTACTTC	CARSLYRDQETQYF
TRBJ2-7	TRBD1	TRBV11-2	15	.	TGTGCCAGCAGCCCAGACAGGGCCGGGGCCTACGAGCAGTACTTC	CASSPDRAGAYEQYF
TRBJ1-5	.	TRBV6-5	14	.	TGTGCCAGCAGTTACGGCAGGTTCAATCAGCCCCAGCATTTT	CASSYGRFNQPQHF
TRBJ1-3	TRBD1	TRBV6-1	17	.	TGTGCCAGCAGTGTTCGACAGGGGGACGGTACGGGAAACACCATATATTTT	CASSVRQGDGTGNTIYF
TRBJ2-2	.	TRBV6-2/TRBV6-3	16	.	TGTGCCAGCAGTTACTCGGTCCAGATGAACACCGGGGAGCTGTTTTTT	CASSYSVQMNTGELFF